This is a list of T cell receptor beta chains from one sample in a study of T cell clones after liver transplantation. Repertoires were generated with immunoSEQ multiplex PCR, while TCRdb's copy carries only in-frame clones and drops some. The top ten hold 0.85% to 1% of the sample, which has about 68,000 clones, 80% to 95% seen once. The sample consisted of CD4+ T cells from blood, taken approximately 25 months after liver transplant. The origin of the receptors is a human patient who received a liver transplant. Part of the T cells may come from the graft donor. The CDR3 runs from the conserved cysteine through the conserved F or W. The D gene is left open where the match is weak. Clone size, where shown, is once, few, many, or a class for clones that have expanded.

D gene	clone size	J gene	V gene	CDR3 protein	CDR3 DNA
-	-	TRBJ2-7	TRBV6-5	CASSYSGGQFGNEQYF	TGTGCCAGCAGTTACTCCGGGGGACAGTTTGGGAACGAGCAGTACTTC
TRBD1	-	TRBJ1-6	TRBV27	CASRAGQHNSPLHF	TGTGCCAGCAGAGCGGGACAGCATAATTCACCCCTCCACTTT
-	once	TRBJ2-3	TRBV5-4	CASSLGGSSTDTQYF	TGTGCCAGCAGCTTGGGCGGGTCTAGCACAGATACGCAGTATTTT
TRBD1	-	TRBJ1-4	TRBV5-6	CASSPDRGRHEKLFF	TGTGCCAGCAGCCCGGACAGGGGCCGACATGAAAAACTGTTTTTT
-	-	TRBJ2-7	TRBV6-5	CASSAGFSYEQYF	TGTGCCAGCAGTGCGGGGTTCTCCTACGAGCAGTACTTC
TRBD2	-	TRBJ2-2	TRBV11-2	CASGTTSGNTGELFF	TGTGCCAGCGGAACGACTAGCGGTAACACCGGGGAGCTGTTTTTT
-	once	TRBJ2-1	TRBV2	CASSVEGGQFF	TGTGCCAGCAGTGTCGAGGGAGGGCAGTTCTTC
TRBD1	-	TRBJ2-5	TRBV6-1	CASSESTGTGVSETQYF	TGTGCCAGCAGTGAATCCACCGGGACAGGGGTGTCAGAGACCCAGTACTTC
TRBD1	-	TRBJ1-1	TRBV4-1	CASSQAFRGQNTEAFF	TGCGCCAGCAGCCAAGCCTTTAGGGGGCAGAACACTGAAGCTTTCTTT
TRBD2	once	TRBJ2-7	TRBV27	CASRLGGDDEQYF	TGTGCCAGCCGACTGGGGGGGGATGACGAGCAGTACTTC
-	-	TRBJ2-2	TRBV11-3	CASRPTQASGTGELFF	TGTGCCAGCAGACCAACACAGGCCTCGGGCACCGGGGAGCTGTTTTTT
-	-	TRBJ1-2	TRBV9	CASSVEGFLNYGYTF	TGTGCCAGCAGCGTAGAAGGATTCCTGAACTATGGCTACACCTTC
-	-	TRBJ2-5	TRBV29-1	CSVGKGQETQYF	TGCAGCGTTGGTAAGGGCCAAGAGACCCAGTACTTC
-	once	TRBJ1-5	TRBV6-4	CASSDTGRSSQPQHF	TGTGCCAGCAGTGACACGGGGCGGTCTTCTCAGCCCCAGCATTTT
-	-	TRBJ2-5	TRBV5-4	CASSLTSEETQYF	TGTGCCAGCAGCTTGACGAGCGAAGAGACCCAGTACTTC
-	-	TRBJ2-7	TRBV6-1	CASRTGTATYEQYF	TGTGCCAGCAGAACGGGGACGGCGACCTACGAGCAGTACTTC